Listed below are T cell receptor beta chains from one sample, sequenced in a study of Ad26.COV2.S vaccination and SARS-CoV-2 variants. Clones were read by immunoSEQ multiplex PCR, and TCRdb kept only the in-frame ones, dropping some. Of some 450,000 clones in the sample, 90% were seen once. Sequencing was performed on peripheral blood, taken in a trial of Ad26.COV2.S vaccine versus placebo. These receptors all come from a person between 18 and 65 years old who received the Ad26.COV2.S COVID-19 vaccine or a placebo. CDR3s include the opening cysteine and the closing phenylalanine or tryptophan.

TRBJ1-4	TRBV7-9	CASSLGRTATNEKLFF
TRBJ2-1	TRBV7-3	CASSLLGDNEQFF
TRBJ2-7	TRBV23-1	CASSQSTAAGEGGEQYF
TRBJ2-6	TRBV5-4	CASSLFSSGANVLTF
TRBJ2-6	TRBV3-1/TRBV3-2	CASSSVNSGANVLTF
TRBJ2-1	TRBV2	CASSVLRARVGGEQFF
TRBJ2-3	TRBV25-1	CASSELSGSTDTQYF
TRBJ2-5	TRBV5-8	CASSLLGGGGLETQYF
TRBJ2-1	TRBV14	CASSQDRGSYNEQFF
TRBJ2-3	TRBV5-5	CASSRPGGDRGRTSTDTQYF
TRBJ2-7	TRBV5-6	CASSPRTGLGEQYF
TRBJ2-3	TRBV9	CASSVGTSGSLTDTQYF
TRBJ2-6	TRBV29-1	CSVQTDVGSGANVLTF
TRBJ2-1	TRBV7-9	CASSLVNNEQFF
TRBJ2-2	TRBV7-3	CASSLRGLAEPYTNTGELFF
TRBJ2-7	TRBV28	CASKVRNEQYF
TRBJ2-1	TRBV10-2	CASSDSGWGSSYNEQFF